Sequencing of this T cell receptor beta chain was carried out in a study of OX40 agonist ivuxolimab in advanced cancers. Regarding the complete study: Ivuxolimab was a fully human IgG2 agonistic monoclonal antibody targeting the costimulatory receptor OX40 (CD134). Among the approximately 54 dose-escalation patients, around 20 had hepatocellular carcinoma, roughly 15 melanoma, 9 renal cell carcinoma and 9 head and neck cancer. Intravenous ivuxolimab was administered to patients every 2 weeks at six dose levels: 0.01, 0.1, 0.3, 1.5, 3 and 10 mg/kg. In the dose-escalation cohort, 75% to 90% of patients were male, and the mean age was roughly 56 years with a range of about 20 to 80. Partial responses occurred in three dose-escalation patients, of whom one had hepatocellular carcinoma and two had cutaneous melanoma. Patients were allowed to have had prior anti-PD-1, anti-PD-L1 or anti-CTLA-4 therapy, and less than 45% of the dose-escalation patients had previously received checkpoint inhibitors. The point of sequencing TCRbeta in the periphery was to test whether ivuxolimab changed TCR sequence diversity and drove clonal T-cell expansion. The paper covers the monotherapy dose-escalation part of the phase I ivuxolimab trial, which included N of about 50 patients. Here is what the overall study found, with its caveats: The antigen specificity of the peripheral T cells that underwent clonal expansion was not determined. At doses of 0.1 to 3.0 mg/kg, clonal expansion of both CD4+ and CD8+ T cells in blood was seen between baseline and week 6. After ivuxolimab, CD8+ T cells had more expanded clones than CD4+ T cells on average. In partial responders in the 0.1-3.0 mg/kg groups, normalized peripheral clonal expansion was found to be among the lowest, especially among CD8+ T cells. Low levels of normalized T-cell clonal expansion were also seen in some nonresponding patients.

Including the terminal cysteine and phenylalanine, the CDR3 comprises 15 residues. The read is trimmed to its CDR3 DNA, 45 bases read in frame from base 1. The V and J ends are trimmed by 3 bases and 8 bases, leaving 16 bases between them. The germline V gene provides CDR1 KGHSH and CDR2 LQKENI. To sequence the TCRbeta CDR3 region, genomic DNA was isolated from the sorted cells. The immunoSEQ Assay was used to sequence the TCRbeta CDR3 regions. TCRdb holds this immuneACCESS table with in-frame rearrangements only. Some clones are missing; in checked studies, unresolved V genes explain under half, and the rest has no known cause. The sample table contains 50,000 to 75,000 clones; only one count was recorded for about 92% of them. The ten most abundant clones make up less than 0.7% of the sample. This clone came up once. Its antigen is still unknown. No quality values exist for individual bases; no much larger clone is one base distant.

The trial excluded patients who had a history of autoimmune disease or were on systemic immunosuppression. Peripheral blood for TCR sequencing was collected from all dose cohorts at baseline, on cycle 4 day 1, and on cycle 7 day 1. Samples were obtained from an open-label, multicenter, first-in-human phase I dose-escalation trial of ivuxolimab. Adults with locally advanced or metastatic head and neck squamous cell, hepatocellular, melanoma or renal cell carcinoma were enrolled in the trial. Before TCR sequencing, CD4+ and CD8+ T cells were separately sorted from peripheral blood. Recombination connected TRBV18 to TRBJ1-4; the D gene cannot be named for sure. Sequencing was performed on CD4+ or CD8+ T cells sorted from blood, taken in a trial of the OX40 agonist ivuxolimab. This clonotype was sampled from an adult with an advanced solid tumor such as melanoma, head and neck, liver or kidney cancer. The CDR3 protein is CASSPSIGQWEKLFF. The bases read TGTGCCAGCTCACCCTCGATCGGCCAGTGGGAAAAACTGTTTTTT.